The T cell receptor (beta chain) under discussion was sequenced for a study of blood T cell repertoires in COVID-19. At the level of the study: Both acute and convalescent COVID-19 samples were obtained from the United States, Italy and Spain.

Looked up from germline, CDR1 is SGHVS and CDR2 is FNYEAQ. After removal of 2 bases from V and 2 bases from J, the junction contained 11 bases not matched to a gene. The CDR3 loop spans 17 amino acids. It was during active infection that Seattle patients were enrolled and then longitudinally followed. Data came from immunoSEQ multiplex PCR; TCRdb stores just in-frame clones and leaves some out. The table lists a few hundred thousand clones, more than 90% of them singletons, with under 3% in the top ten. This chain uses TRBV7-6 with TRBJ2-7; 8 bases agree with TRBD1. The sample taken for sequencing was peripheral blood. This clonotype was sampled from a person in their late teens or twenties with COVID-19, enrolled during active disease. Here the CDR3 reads CASSLSISDRVTYEQYF. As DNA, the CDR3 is TGTGCCAGCAGCTTATCGATATCGGACAGGGTCACCTACGAGCAGTACTTC.